Below, 9 T cell receptor beta chains from the same sample are listed, as sequenced in a study of GPR56 and killer-like receptors on CD4 memory cells (dated by TCRdb to about 2019). Prior to TCRbeta sequencing, five KLR/GPR56-defined CD4+ populations were enriched by fluorescence-activated cell sorting. The listed sequencing device is Illumina HiSeq 2500. Once TCRdb had reprocessed the reads, it stored one entry per CDR3 protein sequence and supplied no DNA. The table kept for this sample lists 2,500 to 4,000 distinct CDR3 sequences. The ten largest clones capture roughly 5% of the sample. Sequencing was carried out using memory CD4+ T cells from blood. The source of these receptors is a human donor in good health.

The CDR3 reads CASSLDRGSPLHF. The chain uses TRBV5-6 and TRBJ1-6. The CDR3 totals 13 residues. Germline CDR1 reads SGHDT; CDR2 reads YYEEEE.

The V call is TRBV4-2, the J call TRBJ1-1; TCRdb calls TRBD1, which cannot be checked without DNA. The CDR3 extends over 14 amino acids. Germline V CDR1 and CDR2: LGHNA, YNFKEQ. CDR3 amino acids: CASSRETGGTEAFF.

The V and J genes are TRBV12-3 or TRBV12-4 and TRBJ2-4. This CDR3 has 13 amino acids. The CDR3 loop is CASSSAGGTIQYF.

This clonotype ranks as medium-sized in terms of frequency. The chain carries TRBV5-6 and TRBJ2-3; TCRdb's D gene call, TRBD2, goes unchecked for lack of DNA. The CDR3 is 16 amino acids. Per germline, CDR1 SGHDT and CDR2 YYEEEE. CDR3 amino acids: CASSGWTSGGYGSQYF. The variable domain in full, with the rest retrieved from reference TRBV5-6 and TRBJ2-3, is DAGVTQSPTHLIKTRGQQVTLRCSPKSGHDTVSWYQQALGQGPQFIFQYYEEEERQRGNFPDRFSGHQFPNYSSELNVNALLLGDSALYLCASSGWTSGGYGSQYFGPGTRLTVL.

The chain is built from TRBV6-5 and TRBJ2-3; there is no DNA to check the TCRdb D call of TRBD1. Germline lookup yields CDR1 MNHEY and CDR2 SVGAGI. This CDR3 is 21 amino acids long. CDR3 sequence: CASSYGGAGTGGPRQADTQYF.

The rearrangement links TRBV5-5 to TRBJ1-2; without DNA, the TCRdb call of TRBD1 cannot be checked. The CDR3 contains 16 residues. In germline, CDR1 is SGHKS, CDR2 YYEKEE (reference sequence). CDR3 in amino acids: CASSPEFRGAFYGYTF.

The V gene is TRBV6-5, the J gene TRBJ1-6; with no DNA, the TCRdb D assignment of TRBD1 cannot be verified. CDR3 length equals 14 residues. CDR1 is MNHEY and CDR2 is SVGAGI in the germline V gene. The CDR3 sequence is CASSYSGASSPLHF.

This clonotype is medium-sized (0.01 to 0.1%) by frequency. The chain employs TRBV6-5 and TRBJ2-7; checking the TCRdb D call of TRBD2 is not possible without DNA. CDR1 is MNHEY and CDR2 is SVGAGI in the germline V gene. The CDR3 has 14 residues. The CDR3 spells CASSWDSGTYEQYF.

V gene TRBV4-2 combines with J gene TRBJ1-2. CDR1 and CDR2 from the germline V gene are LGHNA and YNFKEQ. The CDR3 consists of 15 residues. The CDR3 spells CASSQGNGQTYGYTF.